Sequencing of this T cell receptor beta chain was carried out in a study of blood T cell repertoires in COVID-19. In the study overall: Both acute and convalescent COVID-19 samples were obtained from the United States, Italy and Spain. PBMCs, B-cell-depleted T cells, or T cells provided the cDNA or gDNA that made up the material.

Germline assignment: CDR1 LNHDA and CDR2 SQIVND (reference sequence). The CDR3 spans 15 residues. Trimming removed 1 base at V and 2 bases at J, with 12 bases between. Original analysis: Nucleated cell number was recorded as an estimate derived from reference gene primer amplification. Some clones are missing from TCRdb's copy, which holds only in-frame ones; the method was immunoSEQ multiplex PCR. D and trimming come from the DNA, and the V and J calls and clone size come from that table. The sample consists of 450,000 to 500,000 clones, 70% to 90% of them appearing once. This rearrangement joins TRBV19 to TRBJ2-7, with D tentatively TRBD2 (6 bases). The material sequenced was peripheral blood. The sequence came from a human donor in a cohort sampled during active COVID-19. The CDR3 bases are TGTGCCAGTAGTATAGCCGCGGGACTTCCCTACGAGCAGTACTTC. It yields the protein CASSIAAGLPYEQYF. Supplemented by reference TRBV19 and TRBJ2-7, the full variable domain reads DGGITQSPKYLFRKEGQNVTLSCEQNLNHDAMYWYRQDPGQGLRLIYYSQIVNDFQKGDIAEGYSVSREKKESFPLTVTSAQKNPTAFYLCASSIAAGLPYEQYFGPGTRLTVT.